These 8 T cell receptor beta chains share one sample of origin, sequenced in a study of T cells in Graves' hyperthyroidism and ophthalmopathy. Using RNA transcripts as the source, TCR beta CDR3 regions were amplified. Carried out on the TCR CDR3, a first-round RT-PCR used the HTBI primer set. TCRdb passed the multiplex PCR reads through MiXCR, listing each CDR3 protein once. Of fewer than 650,000 distinct CDR3 sequences listed, about 46% are singletons. Sequenced sample: peripheral blood or thyroid tissue (not recorded which). The receptors derive from an adult woman with Graves' disease, either hyperthyroidism or ophthalmopathy (not recorded which).

Many counts were recorded for this clonotype. The V and J genes are TRBV20-1 and TRBJ2-7; 8 bases are shared with TRBD2. Germline trimming cut 5 bases from V and 2 bases from J; bases unmatched to any gene: 5. CDR3 size: 13 residues. The germline CDR1 and CDR2 sequences are DFQATT and SNEGSKA (reference sequence). CDR3 sequence: CSAQKREPYEQYF. The CDR3 DNA reads as TGCAGTGCTCAGAAGCGGGAGCCCTACGAGCAGTACTTC.

This clonotype has ten or more counts. This chain links TRBV7-9 with TRBJ1-2; 7 bases are shared with TRBD1. CDR1 is SEHNR and CDR2 is FQNEAQ in the germline V gene (reference sequence). Trimming at V came to 4 bases and at J to 8 bases, leaving 7 bases not matched to a gene. The CDR3 extends over 13 amino acids. The CDR3 is CASSSPRGQGYTF. Here the CDR3 DNA reads TGTGCCAGCAGCTCCCCCAGGGGACAGGGCTACACCTTC.

This clonotype was seen at least ten times. The chain has TRBV13 and TRBJ1-1, with 8 bases aligning to TRBD1. This CDR3 spans 12 amino acids. V lost 5 bases, J lost 9 bases, and 5 bases stayed unmatched. Looked up from germline, CDR1 is PRHDT and CDR2 is FYEKMQ (reference sequence). As DNA, the CDR3 is TGTGCCAGCAGCGGACAGGGCCTTAAAGCTTTCTTT. Translated: CASSGQGLKAFF.

CDR3 amino acids: CATRGAGPVYEQYF. CDR3 in DNA: TGTGCCACCAGGGGGGCAGGACCTGTCTACGAGCAGTACTTC. The chain links TRBV15 to TRBJ2-7, with D tentatively TRBD1 (6 bases). The CDR3 is 14 amino acids. V was shortened by 6 bases and J by 3 bases, with 15 bases between the two germline ends. CDR1 LNHNV and CDR2 YYDKDF come from the germline V gene (reference sequence). The full variable domain, rest sourced from reference TRBV15 and TRBJ2-7, is DAMVIQNPRYQVTQFGKPVTLSCSQTLNHNVMYWYQQKSSQAPKLLFHYYDKDFNNEADTPDNFQSRRPNTSFCFLDIRSPGLGDTAMYLCATRGAGPVYEQYFGPGTRLTVT.

V and J are TRBV5-1 and TRBJ1-1; D may be TRBD1 (5 bases). The CDR3 loop spans 14 amino acids. Germline assignment: CDR1 SGHRS and CDR2 YFSETQ. The V and J ends lost 3 bases and 1 base respectively, with 10 bases between them. The DNA for the CDR3 is TGCGCCAGCAGCTGGCAGGGCGGGAACACTGAAGCTTTCTTT. Translated: CASSWQGGNTEAFF.

V and J are TRBV9 and TRBJ2-5; D gene uncertain. Trimming stripped 0 bases from V and 1 base from J, with 10 bases between. This CDR3 has 15 amino acids. The germline gives CDR1 SGDLS, CDR2 YYNGEE. Written as DNA, the CDR3 is TGTGCCAGCAGCGTAGCTCCTGCGTCCCAAGAGACCCAGTACTTC. It yields the protein CASSVAPASQETQYF. The whole variable domain, remainder taken from reference TRBV9 and TRBJ2-5, is DSGVTQTPKHLITATGQRVTLRCSPRSGDLSVYWYQQSLDQGLQFLIQYYNGEERAKGNILERFSAQQFPDLHSELNLSSLELGDSALYFCASSVAPASQETQYFGPGTRLLVL.

In its sample, this clonotype was seen many times. Here the CDR3 reads CASSQDPFLNYGYTF. The DNA for the CDR3 is TGCGCCAGCAGCCAAGATCCGTTTCTAAACTATGGCTACACCTTC. The genes are TRBV4-1 and TRBJ1-2, with D unresolved. V was clipped by 0 bases and J by 2 bases, with 10 bases between them. This CDR3 region has 15 residues. Germline-derived CDR1 and CDR2 are MGHRA and YSYEKL.

CDR3 DNA: TGTGCCACCGCCGGGACTTCCCTCTCTGGGGCCAACGTCCTGACTTTC. It specifies CATAGTSLSGANVLTF. The rearrangement uses TRBV2 and TRBJ2-6; perhaps TRBD2 as D (6 bases). The CDR3 runs to 16 residues. Germline CDR1 and CDR2: SNHLY and FYNNEI. V shed 10 bases and J shed 0 bases, with 16 bases lying between them.